The entry below describes one T cell receptor beta chain. The record originates from a study of blood T cell repertoires in COVID-19. V was cut by 3 bases and J by 3 bases, with 15 bases left in between. Per the germline V gene, CDR1 is SGHTA and CDR2 is FQGNSA. The CDR3 spans 16 residues. Some clones are missing from TCRdb's copy, which holds only in-frame ones; the method was immunoSEQ multiplex PCR. The sample carries 200,000 to 250,000 clones, approximately 85% recorded once. The gene calls are TRBV7-2 and TRBJ1-5, with D possibly matching TRBD1 (5 bases). This TCR was sampled from a woman in her 70s with acute or convalescent COVID-19. The sequencing sample was made of peripheral blood. The CDR3 reads CASSLRLDSYNQPQHF. Written as DNA, the CDR3 is TGTGCCAGCAGCTTGAGACTAGACAGCTACAATCAGCCCCAGCATTTT.